This paragraph covers one T cell receptor beta chain sequence. Its antigen remains unidentified. Base quality data are lacking; no much larger clone is found one base away. All donors were healthy Caucasians. The twin cohort comprised three pairs of female monozygotic twins, all aged roughly 18 to 29 years. Peripheral blood mononuclear cells were used as the source from which RNA for TCR libraries was isolated. The CDR3, cysteine through phenylalanine, is 14 amino acids long. Only the CDR3 portion is preserved as DNA: 42 bases, with reading frame beginning at the first base. The germline V gene supplies CDR1 SQVTM and CDR2 ANQGSEA. Germline trimming: 6 bases from V, 9 bases from J; junction bases outside gene matches: 6. The data stem from a study of identical twins (dated by TCRdb to 2016 to 2017). General notes on the study: TCR alpha and beta repertoires from monozygotic twins, unrelated adults of various ages and cord blood were deep-sequenced to test whether fetal clonotypes persist. To rule out contamination, replicate twin experiments were performed at different times with different library preparation protocols.

Study-wide conclusions, independent of this receptor: Abundant cord blood beta clonotypes carried fewer insertions; young adult naive repertoires showed a weaker similar trend, while memory repertoires showed none. Because the same donors could not be followed over many years, the conclusions relied on cross-sectional statistical analysis. Excess twin sharing in beta out-of-frame sequences was weaker because fewer shared sequences lowered the signal-to-noise ratio. Recombination models systematically underestimated out-of-frame TCR alpha sharing in monozygotic twins but agreed with sharing between unrelated individuals. Compared with coincidental sharing between unrelated individuals, out-of-frame TCR alpha sequences shared between twins showed an excess of sequences with low generation probability. Invariant T cells such as MAIT and iNKT could partly confound zero-insertion analyses, though diverse VJ usage argued against this for most clonotypes.

The protocol used for the library was 5' RACE. TCRdb names Illumina HiSeq 2000 as the instrument used. Template switching introduced a universal primer binding site; the final cDNA contained a unique molecular identifier, enabling accurate counting of TCR cDNA molecules. Specific primers in the conserved constant-segment region were used to synthesize first-strand cDNA for the TCR alpha and beta chains. Each cDNA library was double barcoded, with a SMART-Mk sample barcode plus Illumina barcodes, to control for contamination. Two successive PCR steps introduced TruSeq adapter sequences along with Illumina sample barcodes. The Illumina HiSeq platform was used with custom primers to sequence TCR alpha and beta cDNA libraries. Per the original workflow: MiGEC processed the raw reads to extract unique molecular identifiers, while MiXCR was used to determine the CDR3 positions. Recombination models were inferred per individual with the repgenHMM and IGoR tools using an EM algorithm. Shared clonotypes were analyzed with the tcR package in R, and sharing was normalized by the product of cloneset sizes. To study raw recombination without the effects of thymic and clonal selection, out-of-frame nonproductive sequences were analyzed. The raw public reads went through TCRdb reprocessing: fastp at Q25, MiXCR clone calling, in-frame beta chains kept. Every entry covers one CDR3 protein and lists the most common genes and DNA from its rows. For this entry, the V and J calls and clone size follow TCRdb and not the study's own pipeline. The sample table shows under 900,000 distinct CDR3 sequences, and over 15% are seen once. The ten largest account for 13% of the sample.

These data were also filed under a second study, of T cells expressing NK-cell markers. As noted in the second study: In sorted CD3+CD56+NKG2C+, CD3+CD56+NKG2C- and CD3+CD56-NKG2C+ T-cell subsets from 7 or 8 donors, TCR beta-chain repertoires were profiled. Seven of the eight sequenced donors were HCMV-seropositive and one was HCMV-seronegative. In several experiments an anti-gammadeltaTCR antibody was added to restrict sorting to alphabetaTCR-expressing T cells. In roughly six donors, the dominant CD3+CD56+NKG2C+ clonotypes ranked among the top 10 CD8+ clonotypes, making up roughly 1.0-7.0% of CD8+ T cells. Those dominant clonotypes were again the most abundant among CD3+CD56-NKG2C+ cells in a handful of donors, at about 25-60.1%. Whether the expanded NKG2C-expressing T cell clones were specific for HCMV antigens remained unclear. All eight donors whose samples were sequenced were randomly selected healthy volunteers, three of them men and five women. To determine HCMV serostatus, a commercial ELISA kit was used to detect HCMV-specific IgG in serum. Bulk peripheral blood T-cell repertoires were additionally sequenced from unsorted PBMC for about 6 donors. MIGEC was used to demultiplex reads and group the reads by UMI, and MiTCR was used to assemble and quantify clonotypes. To remove erroneous sequences, TCR cDNA sequences were retained only when supported by two or more reads. The tcR package was used for downstream repertoire analysis, and clonotypes were matched between fractions using CDR3 nucleotide sequence together with V segment. VDJmatch was used to annotate antigen specificity against VDJdb, with one amino acid substitution in CDR3 permitted.

The chain couples TRBV29-1 to TRBJ2-1, with 15 middle bases fitting TRBD2. This clonotype was sampled from a woman aged 18-29 years in good health. Sample: PBMCs. CDR3 loop: CSVRTSGGASEQFF. The nucleotide sequence reads TGCAGCGTGAGGACTAGCGGGGGGGCCAGTGAGCAGTTCTTC.